This TCR beta chain was captured by sequencing in a study of molecular identifiers for immune sequencing clone quantification. Study observations and caveats: Effector cells kept over 98% of their molecules in clones above 20 RNA copies, while naive cells kept under 1% there.

Naive CD8 libraries were made from roughly 20,000 to 1,000,000 sorted cells, and they used 10%, 30% or 50% RNA. CDR1 SEHNR and CDR2 FQNEAQ come from the germline V gene (reference sequence). V lost 5 bases, J lost 9 bases, and 25 bases lay in between. This CDR3 spans 16 amino acids. Many counts were recorded for this clonotype. Its cognate antigen is unknown. Both previously described methods and listed TCR primers were employed to make bulk TCR libraries. TCRdb reanalysed the PCR reads using MiXCR and keeps one entry per CDR3 protein. The sample consists of about 40,000 distinct CDR3 sequences, less than 20% of them appearing once.

This TCR was recovered from a human donor in good health. Some libraries in this study had Jurkat cell RNA spiked in. This chain connects TRBV7-9 to TRBJ2-5; D may be TRBD1 (5 bases). The sequenced material came from naive CD8+ T cells from blood, with Jurkat cell RNA spiked in. Subset described: FACS-sorted CD8+CD4-CCR7+CD45RA+ naive T cells. CDR3 DNA: TGTGCCAGCAGCCACCAGGGAAACAAAGGGAAAAGGGCCCAGTACTTC. Translation: CASSHQGNKGKRAQYF. Complete variable domain (other parts from reference TRBV7-9 and TRBJ2-5): DTGVSQNPRHKITKRGQNVTFRCDPISEHNRLYWYRQTLGQGPEFLTYFQNEAQLEKSRLLSDRFSAERPKGSFSTLEIQRTEQGDSAMYLCASSHQGNKGKRAQYFGPGTRLLVL.